Described below is a single T cell receptor beta chain sequence and its context. The data derive from a study of control samples from healthy donors and cancer patients. Sequencing used immunoSEQ multiplex PCR; TCRdb keeps in-frame clones, though not all of them. The sample shows 150,000 to 200,000 clones, 91% of them seen only once. Trimming stripped 0 bases from V and 5 bases from J, with 9 bases between. Germline CDR1 reads LGHDT; CDR2 reads YNNKEL (reference sequence). The CDR3 totals 14 residues. This receptor was obtained from a woman in her 30s in good health. J is TRBJ2-3 and V is TRBV3-1 (or the pseudogene TRBV3-2); D possibly corresponds to TRBD1 (5 bases). Material: blood. Here the CDR3 DNA reads TGTGCCAGCAGCCAAGAACAGGCAGTAGATACGCAGTATTTT. Protein product: CASSQEQAVDTQYF.